A selection of T cell receptor beta chains follows, all from one sample in a study of blood T cell repertoires in COVID-19. TCRdb keeps only in-frame clones here, not all; method: immunoSEQ multiplex PCR. This table holds some 200,000 clones, roughly four fifths found once. The sample was PBMCs or T cells enriched from blood (not recorded which). These receptor sequences come from a man in his forties or fifties who had recovered from COVID-19. Both conserved end residues are part of each CDR3.

j_gene: TRBJ1-1
v_gene: TRBV7-3
CDR3aa: CASSLTEDRVETEAFF

j_gene: TRBJ2-5
v_gene: TRBV30
CDR3aa: CAWSVGGSETQYF

j_gene: TRBJ1-1
v_gene: TRBV2
CDR3aa: CASSTGTANTEAFF

j_gene: TRBJ1-4
v_gene: TRBV29-1
CDR3aa: CSVEDRAKEKLFF

j_gene: TRBJ2-7
v_gene: TRBV7-2
CDR3aa: CASSHTLAVYEQYF

j_gene: TRBJ1-2
v_gene: TRBV5-6
CDR3aa: CASSRDRDYGYTF

j_gene: TRBJ1-2
v_gene: TRBV5-4
CDR3aa: CASSPPGQSFYGYTF

j_gene: TRBJ1-1
v_gene: TRBV30
CDR3aa: CAWSVEGGTEAFF

j_gene: TRBJ2-3
v_gene: TRBV3-1/TRBV3-2
CDR3aa: CASSRTRQGSTYF

j_gene: TRBJ1-6
v_gene: TRBV7-9
CDR3aa: CASSLGPRGSPLHF

j_gene: TRBJ1-6
v_gene: TRBV3-1/TRBV3-2
CDR3aa: CASRDRGSNSPLHF

j_gene: TRBJ2-1
v_gene: TRBV4-2
CDR3aa: CASSQVQEGDEQFF

j_gene: TRBJ1-2
v_gene: TRBV20-1
CDR3aa: CSASGGYGYTF

j_gene: TRBJ2-3
v_gene: TRBV5-1
CDR3aa: CASSPDRGTDTQYF

j_gene: TRBJ1-2
v_gene: TRBV5-1
CDR3aa: CASSWDRAPNYGYTF

j_gene: TRBJ2-7
v_gene: TRBV6-5
CDR3aa: CASSPSGDRAHEQYF

j_gene: TRBJ2-3
v_gene: TRBV7-9
CDR3aa: CASSQWGLGIDTQYF

j_gene: TRBJ1-5
v_gene: TRBV2
CDR3aa: CASSLDRGGQPQHF

j_gene: TRBJ1-1
v_gene: TRBV29-1
CDR3aa: CSGNEQGALGTEAFF

j_gene: TRBJ1-3
v_gene: TRBV30
CDR3aa: CAWSTSGTGSISGNTIYF

j_gene: TRBJ2-5
v_gene: TRBV29-1
CDR3aa: CSVIRLAQETQYF

j_gene: TRBJ2-7
v_gene: TRBV4-2
CDR3aa: CASSPGGREALYEQYF

j_gene: TRBJ1-2
v_gene: TRBV11-2
CDR3aa: CASSLGDWVGYTF

j_gene: TRBJ2-5
v_gene: TRBV27
CDR3aa: CATTAVSGGEIQYF

j_gene: TRBJ1-1
v_gene: TRBV7-3
CDR3aa: CASSMQYTEAFF

j_gene: TRBJ2-7
v_gene: TRBV6-5
CDR3aa: CASSYQGFYEQYF

j_gene: TRBJ1-1
v_gene: TRBV19
CDR3aa: CASSIQGGTEAFF

j_gene: TRBJ1-2
v_gene: TRBV5-1
CDR3aa: CASSSTTGAHYGYTF

j_gene: TRBJ1-3
v_gene: TRBV5-6
CDR3aa: CASSLIPGTALGNTIYF

j_gene: TRBJ1-4
v_gene: TRBV7-9
CDR3aa: CASSLTGRTNEKLFF